This is a list of T cell receptor beta chains from one sample in a study of T cell repertoires in cytomegalovirus infection. For these TCRs, the target antigens are not known. TCRdb reanalysed the reads using MiXCR and keeps one entry per CDR3 protein. The sample carries 700,000 to 950,000 distinct CDR3 sequences, approximately 30% recorded once. The sample was cultured CD8+ T cells from PBMCs, taken from culture after CMV antigen stimulation. The receptors were sampled from a human donor in good health (CMV status not recorded). Some clones in this sample may be carry-over from other donors' samples. Both conserved end residues are part of each CDR3. Each record gives: D gene, clone size, V gene, J gene, CDR3 DNA, CDR3 protein. D genes are given only for firm matches. Not every row has a clone size; where given, it reads once, few, many or a size class.

NA	NA	TRBV13	TRBJ1-2	TGTGCCAGCAGCTTCACTAGAGAGATGGGAATCTATGGCTACACCTTC	CASSFTREMGIYGYTF
NA	NA	TRBV10-3	TRBJ1-2	TGTGCCATTACATCTAACTATGGCTACACCTTC	CAITSNYGYTF
NA	NA	TRBV4-1	TRBJ1-6	TGCGCCAGCAGCCAAGATGAGGGGTGGTTTTCACCCCTCCACTTT	CASSQDEGWFSPLHF
NA	NA	TRBV6-6	TRBJ2-2	TGTGCCAGCAGTGCTCATACCGGGGAGCTGTTTTTT	CASSAHTGELFF
TRBD1	NA	TRBV19	TRBJ1-1	TGTGCCAGTAGTTTAACAGGGGCCTATGAAGCTTTCTTT	CASSLTGAYEAFF
NA	few	TRBV19	TRBJ2-2	TGTGCCAGTAGTACTTCCGGGAGCTACACCGGGGAGCTGTTTTTT	CASSTSGSYTGELFF
NA	NA	TRBV9	TRBJ1-2	TGTGCCAGCAGCGTAGATAGGGGAGCAGGCTATGGCTACACCTTC	CASSVDRGAGYGYTF
NA	few	TRBV7-9	TRBJ1-6	TGTGCCAGCAGCCCCGCCCCCGCAGGGGAGGATTCACCCCTCCACTTT	CASSPAPAGEDSPLHF
TRBD1	NA	TRBV27	TRBJ2-2	TGTGCCAGCAGTTTATCGGGACAGGGGAACACCGGGGAGCTGTTTTTT	CASSLSGQGNTGELFF
NA	NA	TRBV27	TRBJ1-5	TGTGCCAGCAGTTTATCCCCTGGGACCTGGGAGAATCAGCCCCAGCATTTT	CASSLSPGTWENQPQHF
NA	many	TRBV5-1	TRBJ1-6	TGTGCCAGCAGCTTGGGGGGGCAATTTAATTCACCCCTCCACTTT	CASSLGGQFNSPLHF
NA	many	TRBV7-8	TRBJ1-1	TGTGCCAGCAGCTTAGGTCGGGGAGGGGCGGAAACTGAAGCTTTCTTT	CASSLGRGGAETEAFF
TRBD1	NA	TRBV6-5	TRBJ1-2	TGTGCCAGCAGTTACTCACTGACAGGGAGTCTTGGCTACACCTTC	CASSYSLTGSLGYTF
NA	NA	TRBV6-6	TRBJ2-3	TGTGCCAGCGGCACAGAAATCACAGATACGCAGTATTTT	CASGTEITDTQYF
NA	few	TRBV6-1	TRBJ2-7	TGTGCCAGCAGTCACCCAGGGGACGAGCAGTACTTC	CASSHPGDEQYF
TRBD1	NA	TRBV27	TRBJ1-2	TGTGCCAGCAGTTCTCACCCCCGGGACAGGGGGCAGCCCACCTATGGCTACACCTTC	CASSSHPRDRGQPTYGYTF
NA	few	TRBV4-1	TRBJ1-6	TGCGCCAGCAGCCCGTGGCGGGTCGTCTCACCCCTCCACTTT	CASSPWRVVSPLHF
NA	NA	TRBV5-5	TRBJ1-2	TGTGCCAGCAGCCCGGCGGGGGGGGCGGGTGATGGCTACACCTTC	CASSPAGGAGDGYTF
TRBD1	NA	TRBV2	TRBJ1-1	TGTGCCAGCAGGGACAGGGTCGGTGATGAAGCTTTCTTT	CASRDRVGDEAFF
NA	few	TRBV28	TRBJ2-3	TGTGCCAGCAGCCATACCCAACCCTTCACAGATACGCAGTATTTT	CASSHTQPFTDTQYF